These 10 T cell receptor beta chains were all obtained from the same sample, sequenced in a study of PD-1 blockade in classical Hodgkin lymphoma (dated by TCRdb to about 2020). The receptor library was made with the immunoSEQ multiplex PCR assay. The source is immuneACCESS, and TCRdb retained only in-frame sequences with V and J called. Part of the clones is not carried over; for the studies checked, unresolved V genes explain less than half of this, and the remainder is unexplained. The sample table holds about 15,000 clones, of which about nine tenths were seen once. Around 7% of the sample is in the top ten clones. Taken with the paper, the label for time point translates to: newly diagnosed, previously untreated cHL patient sample. Material: peripheral blood mononuclear cells (PBMCs). These receptors came from a human donor with classical Hodgkin lymphoma.

This chain's CDR3 is CASRDNTRGGTQYF. The CDR3 nucleotides read TGTGCCAGCAGGGACAACACTAGGGGGGGGACCCAGTACTTC. The chain has TRBV2 and TRBJ2-5; tentative D call: TRBD2 (7 bases). V lost 6 bases, J lost 7 bases, and 18 bases lay in between. Germline lookup yields CDR1 SNHLY and CDR2 FYNNEI. CDR3 length: 14 amino acids.

This clone was seen only once. This chain connects TRBV4-2 to TRBJ2-7, with 11 nucleotides matching TRBD2. The CDR3 is 17 residues long. Germline assignment: CDR1 LGHNA and CDR2 YNFKEQ. The V gene end was trimmed by 4 bases and the J gene end by 0 bases; junction bases not matched to a gene: 8. The CDR3 protein is CASSPFSGTSGSYEQYF. In nucleotides, the CDR3 is TGTGCCAGCAGCCCATTCTCCGGGACTAGCGGCTCCTACGAGCAGTACTTC.

The J gene is TRBJ2-3, the V gene TRBV25-1; 13 bases line up with TRBD2. The V segment lost 4 bases and the J segment 5 bases; nucleotides outside the gene matches: 6. The CDR3 spans 16 residues. The germline gives CDR1 MGHDK, CDR2 SYGVNS. This chain's CDR3 is CASSGTSGRGRDTQYF. CDR3 coding DNA: TGTGCCAGCAGTGGCACTAGCGGGAGGGGGAGAGATACGCAGTATTTT.

This clone has only a few counts. The chain combines TRBV6-1 with TRBJ2-1; D not resolved. Between the trimmed V and J ends, which lost 9 bases and 0 bases, there was a span of 15 bases. This CDR3 region has 15 residues. CDR1 and CDR2 (germline): MNHNS, SASEGT. CDR3 bases: TGTGCCAGTCGCCTAGTCGGCCTCTCCTACAATGAGCAGTTCTTC. This encodes CASRLVGLSYNEQFF.

The table lists this clone with a count of one. The gene calls are TRBV6-5 and TRBJ2-7; 10 positions match TRBD1. After removal of 6 bases from V and 7 bases from J, the junction contained 9 bases not matched to a gene. Germline V gene data show CDR1 as MNHEY and CDR2 as SVGAGI. The CDR3 length is 14 residues. The CDR3 reads CASSRVGTGVEQYF. In DNA form, the CDR3 reads TGTGCCAGCAGCAGGGTAGGGACAGGGGTTGAGCAGTACTTC.

The chain recombines TRBV28 with TRBJ2-1, with TRBD2 matching over 9 bases. Germline V lookup: CDR1 MDHEN, CDR2 SYDVKM. Trimming at V came to 6 bases and at J to 8 bases, leaving 8 bases not matched to a gene. This CDR3 is built from 14 residues. The CDR3 bases are TGTGCCAGCAGACCGGGACTAGCTCTCCATGAGCAGTTCTTC. This encodes CASRPGLALHEQFF.

On this clone: Other DNA sequences of this sample code for an identical CDR3. V usage is TRBV30 and J usage is TRBJ2-7; D not resolved. The CDR3 is 14 amino acids. V lost 0 bases, J lost 3 bases, and 12 bases lay in between. Germline CDR1 and CDR2: GTSNPN and SVGIG (reference sequence). CDR3 sequence (DNA): TGTGCCTGGAGTGTGGAAGGGCCCCTCTACGAGCAGTACTTC. Translated, it gives CAWSVEGPLYEQYF.

This CDR3 is CASSQRGDTGELFF. CDR3 sequence (DNA): TGCGCCAGCAGCCAGAGAGGCGACACCGGGGAGCTGTTTTTT. This chain uses TRBV4-1 with TRBJ2-2, with D uncertain. The CDR3 length is 14 residues. Germline loops: CDR1 MGHRA, CDR2 YSYEKL. Trimming took 3 bases from V and 3 from J, leaving 8 bases between them.

The chain is built from TRBV10-3 and TRBJ2-1, with no clear D. Germline V gene data show CDR1 as ENHRY and CDR2 as SYGVKD. There are 15 residues in the CDR3. V lost 6 bases and J 3 bases, leaving 15 bases between the germline ends. The CDR3 DNA sequence: TGTGCCATCAGCCTTGCCGAAGACGGCTACAATGAGCAGTTCTTC. Translated, it gives CAISLAEDGYNEQFF.

The chain combines TRBV25-1 with TRBJ2-3; possible D gene TRBD2, 6 bases. Between the trimmed V and J ends, which lost 7 bases and 1 base, there was a span of 21 bases. This CDR3 is 17 amino acids long. Germline-derived CDR1 and CDR2 are MGHDK and SYGVNS. The CDR3 DNA follows: TGTGCCAGCACCTCCCGAGGCAGCCCGGGGGGCACAGATACGCAGTATTTT. Translating gives CASTSRGSPGGTDTQYF.